A selection of T cell receptor beta chains follows, all from one sample in a study of CXCR3-negative and CXCR3-positive naive CD8 T cells. From the 5' RACE reads, TCRdb lists one entry per CDR3 protein and no DNA. This listing includes approximately 140,000 distinct CDR3 sequences. Sequenced sample: naive CXCR3+ CD8+ T cells from blood. The receptors originated from a human donor in good health. Some clones in this sample may be carry-over from other donors' samples. CDR3s include the opening cysteine and the closing phenylalanine or tryptophan.

J gene: TRBJ1-2
V gene: TRBV27
CDR3 protein: CASSPTGITYGYTF

J gene: TRBJ2-7
V gene: TRBV12-3/TRBV12-4
CDR3 protein: CASSLSAGGYEQYF

J gene: TRBJ2-7
V gene: TRBV29-1
CDR3 protein: CSVVAGNSYEQYF

J gene: TRBJ2-1
V gene: TRBV5-1
CDR3 protein: CASTGTGVPNEQFF

J gene: TRBJ2-7
V gene: TRBV4-3
CDR3 protein: CASSQDGPGRGYEQYF

J gene: TRBJ2-7
V gene: TRBV3-1
CDR3 protein: CASSPGLAGGPNEQYF

J gene: TRBJ2-2
V gene: TRBV5-1
CDR3 protein: CASSTPTETNTGELFF

J gene: TRBJ2-2
V gene: TRBV19
CDR3 protein: CASSLTTSGELFF

J gene: TRBJ2-7
V gene: TRBV29-1
CDR3 protein: CSTLGEPYEQYF

J gene: TRBJ2-1
V gene: TRBV9
CDR3 protein: CASSERGLAGDEQFF

J gene: TRBJ1-2
V gene: TRBV10-3
CDR3 protein: CAISVAADGYGYTF

J gene: TRBJ2-7
V gene: TRBV5-1
CDR3 protein: CASSLVLRGPSSYEQYF

J gene: TRBJ2-1
V gene: TRBV7-6
CDR3 protein: CASSLGGLYEQFF

J gene: TRBJ1-2
V gene: TRBV29-1
CDR3 protein: CSVEDPRDGYTF

J gene: TRBJ1-2
V gene: TRBV12-3/TRBV12-4
CDR3 protein: CASSFSTTYTGFTNYGYTF

J gene: TRBJ2-1
V gene: TRBV7-6
CDR3 protein: CASSLEAFGGAANEQFF

J gene: TRBJ1-1
V gene: TRBV4-2
CDR3 protein: CASSQDRVYNTEAFF

J gene: TRBJ1-3
V gene: TRBV29-1
CDR3 protein: CSVAARNTIYF

J gene: TRBJ2-2
V gene: TRBV7-3
CDR3 protein: CASSFSRWERAGELFF

J gene: TRBJ2-3
V gene: TRBV7-8
CDR3 protein: CASSLAPGDTQYF

J gene: TRBJ1-2
V gene: TRBV29-1
CDR3 protein: CSVPDWANYGYTF

J gene: TRBJ1-1
V gene: TRBV4-2
CDR3 protein: CASSQDRGGWNTEAFF